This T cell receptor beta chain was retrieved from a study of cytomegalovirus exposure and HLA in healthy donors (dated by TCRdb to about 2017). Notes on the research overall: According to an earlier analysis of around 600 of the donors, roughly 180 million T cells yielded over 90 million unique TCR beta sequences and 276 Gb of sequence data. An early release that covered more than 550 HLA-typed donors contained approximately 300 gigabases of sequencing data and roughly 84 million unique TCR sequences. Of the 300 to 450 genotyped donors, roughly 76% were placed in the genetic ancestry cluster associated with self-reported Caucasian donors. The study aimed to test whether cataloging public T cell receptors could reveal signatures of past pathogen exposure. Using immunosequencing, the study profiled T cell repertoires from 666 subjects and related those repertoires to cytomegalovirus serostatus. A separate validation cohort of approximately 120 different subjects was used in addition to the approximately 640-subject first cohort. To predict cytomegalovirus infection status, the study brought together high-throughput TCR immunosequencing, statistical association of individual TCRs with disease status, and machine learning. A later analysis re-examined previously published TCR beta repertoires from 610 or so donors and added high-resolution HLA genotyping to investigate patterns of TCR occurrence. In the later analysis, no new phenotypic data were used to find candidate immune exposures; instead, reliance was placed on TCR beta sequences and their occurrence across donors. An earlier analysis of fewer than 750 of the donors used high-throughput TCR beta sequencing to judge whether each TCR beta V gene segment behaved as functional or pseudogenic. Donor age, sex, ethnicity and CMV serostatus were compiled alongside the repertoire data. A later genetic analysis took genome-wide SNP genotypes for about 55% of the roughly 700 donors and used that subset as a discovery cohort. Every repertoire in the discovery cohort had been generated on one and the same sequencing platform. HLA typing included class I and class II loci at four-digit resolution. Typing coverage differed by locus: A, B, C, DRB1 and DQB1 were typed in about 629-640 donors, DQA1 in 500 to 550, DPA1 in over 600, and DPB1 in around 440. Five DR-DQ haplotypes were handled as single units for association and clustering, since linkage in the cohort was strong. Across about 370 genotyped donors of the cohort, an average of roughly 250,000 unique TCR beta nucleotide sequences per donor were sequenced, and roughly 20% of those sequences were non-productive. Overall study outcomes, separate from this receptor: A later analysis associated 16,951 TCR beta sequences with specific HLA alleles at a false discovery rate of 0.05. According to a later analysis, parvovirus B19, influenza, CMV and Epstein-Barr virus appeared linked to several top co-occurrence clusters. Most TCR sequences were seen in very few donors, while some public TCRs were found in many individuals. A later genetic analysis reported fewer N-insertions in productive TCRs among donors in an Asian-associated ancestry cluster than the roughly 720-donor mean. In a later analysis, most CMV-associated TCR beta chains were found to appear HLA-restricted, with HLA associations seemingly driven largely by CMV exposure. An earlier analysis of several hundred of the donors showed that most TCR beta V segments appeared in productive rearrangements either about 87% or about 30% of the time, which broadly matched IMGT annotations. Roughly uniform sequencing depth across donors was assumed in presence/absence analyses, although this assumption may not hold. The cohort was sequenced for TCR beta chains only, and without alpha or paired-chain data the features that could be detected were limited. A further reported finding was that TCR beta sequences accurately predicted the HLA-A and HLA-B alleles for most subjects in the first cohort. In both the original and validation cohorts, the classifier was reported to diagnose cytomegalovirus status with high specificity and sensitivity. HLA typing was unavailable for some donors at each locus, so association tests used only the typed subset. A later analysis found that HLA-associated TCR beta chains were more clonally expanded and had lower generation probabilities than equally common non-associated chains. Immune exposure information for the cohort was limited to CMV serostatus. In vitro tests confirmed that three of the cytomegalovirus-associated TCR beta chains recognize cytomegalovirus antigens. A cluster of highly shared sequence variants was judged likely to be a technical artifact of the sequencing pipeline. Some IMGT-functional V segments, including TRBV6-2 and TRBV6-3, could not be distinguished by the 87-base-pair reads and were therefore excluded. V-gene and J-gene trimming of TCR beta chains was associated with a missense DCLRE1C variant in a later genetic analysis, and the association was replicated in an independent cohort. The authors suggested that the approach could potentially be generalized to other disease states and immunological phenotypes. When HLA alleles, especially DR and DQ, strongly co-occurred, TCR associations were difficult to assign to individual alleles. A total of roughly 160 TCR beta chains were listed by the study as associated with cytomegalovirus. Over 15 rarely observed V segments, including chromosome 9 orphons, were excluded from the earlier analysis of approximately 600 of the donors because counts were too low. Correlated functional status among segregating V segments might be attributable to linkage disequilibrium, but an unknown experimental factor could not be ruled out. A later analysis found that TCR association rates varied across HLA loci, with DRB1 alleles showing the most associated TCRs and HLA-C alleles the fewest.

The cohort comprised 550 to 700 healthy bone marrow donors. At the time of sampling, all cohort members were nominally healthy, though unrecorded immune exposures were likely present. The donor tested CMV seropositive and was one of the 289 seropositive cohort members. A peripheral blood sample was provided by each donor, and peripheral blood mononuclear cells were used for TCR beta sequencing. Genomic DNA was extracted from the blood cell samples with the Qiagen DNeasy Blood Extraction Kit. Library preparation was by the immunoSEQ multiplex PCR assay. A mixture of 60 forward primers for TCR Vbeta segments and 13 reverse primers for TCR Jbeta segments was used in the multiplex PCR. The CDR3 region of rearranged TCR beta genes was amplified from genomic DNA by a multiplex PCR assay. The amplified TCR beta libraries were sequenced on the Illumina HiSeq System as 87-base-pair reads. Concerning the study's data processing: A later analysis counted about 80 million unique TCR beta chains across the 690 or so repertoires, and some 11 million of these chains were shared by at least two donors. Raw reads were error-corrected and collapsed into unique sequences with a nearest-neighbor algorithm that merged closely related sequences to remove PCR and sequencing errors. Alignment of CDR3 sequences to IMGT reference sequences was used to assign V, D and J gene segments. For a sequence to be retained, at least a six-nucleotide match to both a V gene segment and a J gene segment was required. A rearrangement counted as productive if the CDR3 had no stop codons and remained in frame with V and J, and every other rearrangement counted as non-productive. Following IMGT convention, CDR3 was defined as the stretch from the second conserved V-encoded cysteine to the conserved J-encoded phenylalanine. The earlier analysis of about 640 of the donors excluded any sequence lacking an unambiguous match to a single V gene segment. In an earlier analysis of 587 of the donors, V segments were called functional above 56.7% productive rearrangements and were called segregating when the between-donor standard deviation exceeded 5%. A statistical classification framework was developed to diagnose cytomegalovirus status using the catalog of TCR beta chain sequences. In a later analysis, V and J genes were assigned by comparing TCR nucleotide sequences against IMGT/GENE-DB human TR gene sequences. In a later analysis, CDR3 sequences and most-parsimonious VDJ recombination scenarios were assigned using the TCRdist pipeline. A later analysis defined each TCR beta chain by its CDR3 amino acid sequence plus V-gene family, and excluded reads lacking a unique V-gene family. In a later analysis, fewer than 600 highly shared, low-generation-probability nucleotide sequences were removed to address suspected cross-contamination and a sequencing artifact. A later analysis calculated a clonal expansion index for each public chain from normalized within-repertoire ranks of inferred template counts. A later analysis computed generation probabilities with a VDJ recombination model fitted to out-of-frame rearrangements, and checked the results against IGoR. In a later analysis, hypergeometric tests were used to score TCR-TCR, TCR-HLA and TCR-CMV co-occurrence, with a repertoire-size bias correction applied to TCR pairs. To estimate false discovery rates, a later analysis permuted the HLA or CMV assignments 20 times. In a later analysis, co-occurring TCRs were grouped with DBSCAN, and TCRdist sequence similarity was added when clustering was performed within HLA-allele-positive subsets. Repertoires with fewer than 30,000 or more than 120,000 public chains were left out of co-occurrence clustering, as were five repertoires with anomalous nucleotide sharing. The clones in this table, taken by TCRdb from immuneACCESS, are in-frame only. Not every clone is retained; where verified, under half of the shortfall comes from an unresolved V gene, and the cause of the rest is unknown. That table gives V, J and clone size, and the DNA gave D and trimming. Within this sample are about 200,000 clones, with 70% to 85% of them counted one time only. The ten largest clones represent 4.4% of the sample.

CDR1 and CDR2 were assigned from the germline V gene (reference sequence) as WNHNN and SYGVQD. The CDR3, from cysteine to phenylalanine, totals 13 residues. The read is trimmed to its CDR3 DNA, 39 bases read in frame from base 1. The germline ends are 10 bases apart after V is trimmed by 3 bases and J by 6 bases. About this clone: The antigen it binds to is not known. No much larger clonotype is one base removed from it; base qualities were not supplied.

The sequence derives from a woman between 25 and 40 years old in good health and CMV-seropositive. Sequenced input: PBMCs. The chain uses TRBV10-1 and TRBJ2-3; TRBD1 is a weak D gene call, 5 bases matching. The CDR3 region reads CASSDRQKDTQYF. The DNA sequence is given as TGCGCCAGCAGTGATAGACAGAAGGATACGCAGTATTTT.